This is a list of T cell receptor beta chains from one sample in a study of T cell repertoires in cytomegalovirus infection. TCRdb re-called the reads through MiXCR, storing one row per CDR3 protein. Among 450,000 to 550,000 distinct CDR3 sequences listed, more than 40% were seen once. These receptors' antigens are unknown. The sample in question was cultured PBMCs, obtained from culture after CMV antigen stimulation. Receptors originate from a human donor in good health (CMV status not recorded). Some clones in this sample may be carry-over from other donors' samples. The CDR3 runs from the conserved cysteine through the conserved F or W. The D gene is left open where the match is weak. Clone size is shown for a subset of rows, as once, few, many or a class of expanded clone.

J: TRBJ2-3; V: TRBV7-2; size: NA; length: 13; D: TRBD2; DNA: TGTGCCACGGGGGGGCCGGGCACAGATACGCAGTATTTT; CDR3: CATGGPGTDTQYF
J: TRBJ2-4; V: TRBV11-2; size: few; length: 13; D: NA; DNA: TGTGCCAGCAGCTTTGAGGGGCTTGGCATTCAGTACTTC; CDR3: CASSFEGLGIQYF
J: TRBJ2-1; V: TRBV19; size: few; length: 16; D: NA; DNA: TGTGCCAGTAGTATAGTTCGCTCGATCTCCTACAATGAGCAGTTCTTC; CDR3: CASSIVRSISYNEQFF
J: TRBJ1-4; V: TRBV7-8; size: few; length: 16; D: NA; DNA: TGTGCCAGCAGCTTGGGGCCCGGGAGCGGGGACGAAAAACTGTTTTTT; CDR3: CASSLGPGSGDEKLFF
J: TRBJ2-3; V: TRBV12-3/TRBV12-4; size: few; length: 15; D: NA; DNA: TGTGCCAGCAGTTTACTAGGACCGGGGACAGATACGCAGTATTTT; CDR3: CASSLLGPGTDTQYF
J: TRBJ2-7; V: TRBV6-1; size: NA; length: 13; D: TRBD2; DNA: TGTGCCAGCAGTTGGACTAGCGGAGGCGAGCAGTACTTC; CDR3: CASSWTSGGEQYF
J: TRBJ2-7; V: TRBV7-8; size: NA; length: 14; D: TRBD1; DNA: TGTGCCAGCAGCGATCGGGACAGCTCCTACGAGCAGTACTTC; CDR3: CASSDRDSSYEQYF
J: TRBJ2-7; V: TRBV18; size: NA; length: 15; D: NA; DNA: TGTGCCAGCTCACCACCGGGGGGATCTTTCTACGAGCAGTACTTC; CDR3: CASSPPGGSFYEQYF
J: TRBJ1-1; V: TRBV7-2; size: many; length: 14; D: NA; DNA: TGTGCCAGCAGCGGACAGCTCATGAACACTGAAGCTTTCTTT; CDR3: CASSGQLMNTEAFF
J: TRBJ1-3; V: TRBV4-3; size: few; length: 17; D: TRBD1; DNA: TGCGCCAGCAGCCAAGAGGTAGCGGGGACAGGCGTAAACACCATATATTTT; CDR3: CASSQEVAGTGVNTIYF
J: TRBJ2-3; V: TRBV7-6; size: NA; length: 17; D: TRBD1; DNA: TGTGCCAGCAGCCCGAGGTCCGGGACAGGGGGCACAGATACGCAGTATTTT; CDR3: CASSPRSGTGGTDTQYF
J: TRBJ2-1; V: TRBV19; size: once; length: 14; D: TRBD1; DNA: TGTGCCAGTAGTATTGGGACAGGGTTCAATGAGCAGTTCTTC; CDR3: CASSIGTGFNEQFF
J: TRBJ1-1; V: TRBV7-9; size: few; length: 14; D: NA; DNA: TGTGCCAGCAGCTTAGGAGGGGTCCGGACTGAAGCTTTCTTT; CDR3: CASSLGGVRTEAFF
J: TRBJ1-2; V: TRBV6-5; size: NA; length: 15; D: TRBD1; DNA: TGTGCCAGCAGTAGGGACAGAGGAGCTAACTATGGCTACACCTTC; CDR3: CASSRDRGANYGYTF
J: TRBJ1-1; V: TRBV11-3; size: NA; length: 15; D: NA; DNA: TGTGCCAGCAGCTTCCCTAACGGCGCTGGCACTGAAGCTTTCTTT; CDR3: CASSFPNGAGTEAFF
J: TRBJ1-2; V: TRBV6-1; size: NA; length: 12; D: NA; DNA: TGTGCCAGCACGAGAGGAGAATATGGCTACACCTTC; CDR3: CASTRGEYGYTF
J: TRBJ2-3; V: TRBV3-1; size: NA; length: 17; D: TRBD2; DNA: TGTGCCAGCAGCCAAGATGTAGCGGGAGGACGGGGAGATACGCAGTATTTT; CDR3: CASSQDVAGGRGDTQYF
J: TRBJ2-3; V: TRBV7-2; size: many; length: 14; D: NA; DNA: TGTGCCAGCAGCTTTACTAGATCCGCAGATACGCAGTATTTT; CDR3: CASSFTRSADTQYF
J: TRBJ2-1; V: TRBV11-2; size: few; length: 14; D: TRBD2; DNA: TGTGCCAGCAGCTTTACTAGCGGGAGGCATGAGCAGTTCTTC; CDR3: CASSFTSGRHEQFF
J: TRBJ2-1; V: TRBV7-8; size: NA; length: 16; D: NA; DNA: TGTGCCAGCAGCAACCTACAAGGGTTAGCGCATAATGAGCAGTTCTTC; CDR3: CASSNLQGLAHNEQFF
J: TRBJ1-2; V: TRBV28; size: NA; length: 15; D: NA; DNA: TGTGCCAGCAGCGGGTGGGGGCGGAATAACTATGGCTACACCTTC; CDR3: CASSGWGRNNYGYTF
J: TRBJ2-1; V: TRBV2; size: NA; length: 15; D: TRBD2; DNA: TGTGCCAGCAGTTCCGGGACTACCCCCTACAATGAGCAGTTCTTC; CDR3: CASSSGTTPYNEQFF
J: TRBJ2-5; V: TRBV7-2; size: many; length: 15; D: TRBD2; DNA: TGTGCCAGCAGCTTTAGCGGGAGGAACCAAGAGACCCAGTACTTC; CDR3: CASSFSGRNQETQYF
J: TRBJ1-4; V: TRBV7-9; size: NA; length: 16; D: NA; DNA: TGTGCCAGCAGCTTAGGACTTACATCAACTAATGAAAAACTGTTTTTT; CDR3: CASSLGLTSTNEKLFF
J: TRBJ1-6; V: TRBV27; size: few; length: 13; D: NA; DNA: TGTGCCAGCAGTTTCGAGACAGACTCACCCCTCCACTTT; CDR3: CASSFETDSPLHF
J: TRBJ2-5; V: TRBV20-1; size: NA; length: 14; D: TRBD1; DNA: TGCAGTGCTAGAGATCTGAGGACAGGGGAGACCCAGTACTTC; CDR3: CSARDLRTGETQYF
J: TRBJ1-2; V: TRBV7-2; size: few; length: 15; D: NA; DNA: TGTGCCAGCAGCCCCAACGGACGGGGAATCTATGGCTACACCTTC; CDR3: CASSPNGRGIYGYTF
J: TRBJ1-5; V: TRBV12-3/TRBV12-4; size: NA; length: 15; D: TRBD1; DNA: TGTGCCAGCAGTTTAGTTACTGGGACAGTTCAGCCCCAGCATTTT; CDR3: CASSLVTGTVQPQHF
J: TRBJ2-3; V: TRBV4-3; size: NA; length: 14; D: NA; DNA: TGCGCCAGCAGCCAAGATCTGTTCCCAGATACGCAGTATTTT; CDR3: CASSQDLFPDTQYF
J: TRBJ2-3; V: TRBV5-4; size: few; length: 16; D: TRBD1; DNA: TGTGCCAGCAGCCCCACCTCGGACAGGGTCGCAGATACGCAGTATTTT; CDR3: CASSPTSDRVADTQYF
J: TRBJ2-5; V: TRBV7-2; size: many; length: 14; D: NA; DNA: TGTGCCAGCAGCAACGAGGGGCGGGGAGAGACCCAGTACTTC; CDR3: CASSNEGRGETQYF
J: TRBJ1-2; V: TRBV5-6; size: few; length: 15; D: NA; DNA: TGTGCCAGCAGCTTGATAGGACGGGTCGACAAAGGCTACACCTTC; CDR3: CASSLIGRVDKGYTF
J: TRBJ1-6; V: TRBV4-1; size: NA; length: 15; D: NA; DNA: TGCGCCAGCAGCCAACGACAGGCCGTTAATTCACCCCTCCACTTT; CDR3: CASSQRQAVNSPLHF
J: TRBJ2-1; V: TRBV9; size: NA; length: 14; D: TRBD2; DNA: TGTGCCAGCAGCGCGGCTAGCGGGAACAATGAGCAGTTCTTC; CDR3: CASSAASGNNEQFF
J: TRBJ1-6; V: TRBV4-1; size: few; length: 15; D: NA; DNA: TGCGCCAGCAGCCCCAGGTCAGGGGACGCTTCACCCCTCCACTTT; CDR3: CASSPRSGDASPLHF
J: TRBJ2-5; V: TRBV11-2; size: few; length: 14; D: TRBD1; DNA: TGTGCCAGCAGCCAGCAGGGACAGCAAGAGACCCAGTACTTC; CDR3: CASSQQGQQETQYF
J: TRBJ2-7; V: TRBV14; size: NA; length: 15; D: NA; DNA: TGTGCCAGCAGCAAACCCACTACGGGGTATTGGGAGCAGTACTTC; CDR3: CASSKPTTGYWEQYF
J: TRBJ1-3; V: TRBV6-5; size: few; length: 13; D: NA; DNA: TGTGCCAGCAGTTACGGGACTGGAAACACCATATATTTT; CDR3: CASSYGTGNTIYF
J: TRBJ2-1; V: TRBV7-9; size: few; length: 15; D: NA; DNA: TGTGCCAGCAGCCACCGACTAGTGAGGGATAATGAGCAGTTCTTC; CDR3: CASSHRLVRDNEQFF
J: TRBJ2-7; V: TRBV5-1; size: once; length: 14; D: TRBD1; DNA: TGCGCCAGCAGCCCCCGGGACAGTCGGGACGAGCAGTACTTC; CDR3: CASSPRDSRDEQYF
J: TRBJ2-7; V: TRBV6-2/TRBV6-3; size: NA; length: 13; D: TRBD2; DNA: TGTGCCAGCAGTTACTCCGGGGGGAGCGAGCAGTACTTC; CDR3: CASSYSGGSEQYF
J: TRBJ1-1; V: TRBV6-6; size: NA; length: 15; D: NA; DNA: TGTGCCAGCAGTTACGACCCCGGGAGGGGGGCGGGAGCTTTCTTT; CDR3: CASSYDPGRGAGAFF
J: TRBJ2-2; V: TRBV5-4; size: NA; length: 16; D: NA; DNA: TGTGCCAGCAGCCTCGGGACTTTCAAACACACCGGGGAGCTGTTTTTT; CDR3: CASSLGTFKHTGELFF
J: TRBJ1-2; V: TRBV6-1; size: NA; length: 13; D: NA; DNA: TGTGCCAGCAGTACCTCGGGGGCCGGGGGCTACACCTTC; CDR3: CASSTSGAGGYTF
J: TRBJ1-6; V: TRBV7-2; size: many; length: 14; D: NA; DNA: TGTGCCAGCAGCTTCCGCAGGGGAAATTCACCCCTCCACTTT; CDR3: CASSFRRGNSPLHF
J: TRBJ1-5; V: TRBV6-1; size: few; length: 13; D: NA; DNA: TGTGCCAGCAGGACAGGTCGCAATCAGCCCCAGCATTTT; CDR3: CASRTGRNQPQHF
J: TRBJ1-2; V: TRBV2; size: NA; length: 14; D: NA; DNA: TGTGCCAGCAGGCCCGGGACGGCTAACTATGGCTACACCTTC; CDR3: CASRPGTANYGYTF
J: TRBJ2-1; V: TRBV7-6; size: NA; length: 16; D: TRBD2; DNA: TGTGCCAGCAGCTCGCCGACTAGCGGGAGATACAATGAGCAGTTCTTC; CDR3: CASSSPTSGRYNEQFF
J: TRBJ2-1; V: TRBV11-3; size: few; length: 17; D: TRBD2; DNA: TGTGCCAGCAGCTTAGGGCTAGCGGGGGGCGGGGGAAATGAGCAGTTCTTC; CDR3: CASSLGLAGGGGNEQFF
J: TRBJ2-1; V: TRBV7-9; size: NA; length: 14; D: NA; DNA: TGTGCCAGCAGCCCTCGCAGAGGGCCTAGTGAGCAGTTCTTC; CDR3: CASSPRRGPSEQFF
J: TRBJ2-5; V: TRBV12-3/TRBV12-4; size: few; length: 18; D: TRBD2; DNA: TGTGCCAGCAGTTTAGGGGGTCGCGGGAGGCACCCACAAGAGACCCAGTACTTC; CDR3: CASSLGGRGRHPQETQYF
J: TRBJ2-5; V: TRBV11-1; size: NA; length: 17; D: TRBD2; DNA: TGTGCCAGCAGCTTAAAGTTAACTAGCGGGGGTGAAGAGACCCAGTACTTC; CDR3: CASSLKLTSGGEETQYF
J: TRBJ1-1; V: TRBV23-1; size: NA; length: 16; D: NA; DNA: TGCGCCAGCAGTCGTCGGGGGCCCGCATGGGACACTGAAGCTTTCTTT; CDR3: CASSRRGPAWDTEAFF
J: TRBJ2-7; V: TRBV11-2; size: NA; length: 13; D: NA; DNA: TGTGCCAGCAGCTCCTTATGGGCCTACGAGCAGTACTTC; CDR3: CASSSLWAYEQYF
J: TRBJ1-3; V: TRBV5-1; size: NA; length: 14; D: NA; DNA: TGCGCCAGCAGCTTGGGGGTCCCTGGAAACACCATATATTTT; CDR3: CASSLGVPGNTIYF